The sample holds one count of the clone carrying this TCR beta chain. In the naive CD8 group, cells lacked CD45RO and were positively selected for CCR7, so terminally differentiated effector memory CD45RA+ cells were left out. The data originate from a study of shared clonotypes between healthy human individuals. Deep-level running was used for the assay. Assay used: immunoSEQ multiplex PCR; TCRdb lists only in-frame clones, some missing. The sample shows hundreds of thousands of clones, roughly 95% of them seen only once. The sample comprised naive CD8+ T cells sorted from blood. The clonotype originates from a young woman in good health.

CDR3 protein: CASSQDGTGIYEQYF. CDR3 DNA: TGTGCCAGCAGCCAGGATGGAACGGGGATCTACGAGCAGTACTTC. This chain links TRBV4-2 with TRBJ2-7, with D possibly matching TRBD2 (5 bases). This CDR3 has 15 residues. Between the trimmed V and J ends, which lost 3 bases and 3 bases, there was a span of 15 bases. Germline CDR1 is LGHNA and CDR2 is YNFKEQ.